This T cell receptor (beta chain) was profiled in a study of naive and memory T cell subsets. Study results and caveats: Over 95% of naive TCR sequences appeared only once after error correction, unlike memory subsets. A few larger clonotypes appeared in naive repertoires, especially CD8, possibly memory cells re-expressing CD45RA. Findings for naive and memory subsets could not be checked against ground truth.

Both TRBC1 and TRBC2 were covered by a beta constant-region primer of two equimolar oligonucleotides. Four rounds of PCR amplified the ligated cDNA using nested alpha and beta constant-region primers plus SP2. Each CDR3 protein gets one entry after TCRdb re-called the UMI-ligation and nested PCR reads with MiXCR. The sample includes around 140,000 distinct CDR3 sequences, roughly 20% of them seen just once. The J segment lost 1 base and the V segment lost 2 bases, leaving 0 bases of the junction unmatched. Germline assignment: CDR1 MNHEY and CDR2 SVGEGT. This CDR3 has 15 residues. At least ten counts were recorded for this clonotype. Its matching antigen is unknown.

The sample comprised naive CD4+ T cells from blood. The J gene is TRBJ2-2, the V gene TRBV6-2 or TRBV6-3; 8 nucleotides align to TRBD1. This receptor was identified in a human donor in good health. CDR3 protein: CASSYGTGNTGELFF. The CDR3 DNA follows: TGTGCCAGCAGTTACGGGACAGGGAACACCGGGGAGCTGTTTTTT.